These 14 T cell receptor beta chains share one sample of origin, sequenced in a study of T cells after yellow fever vaccination. TCRdb independently ran MiXCR on the 5' RACE reads; one entry per CDR3 protein. Counted here are about 130,000 distinct CDR3 sequences, 7.4% occurring once; the ten biggest clones make up around 2.6%. Source: CD4+ T cells sorted from PBMCs, taken roughly 10 days after the first yellow fever vaccination. These receptors all stem from a man aged 18 to 30 who received the YFV17D yellow fever vaccine.

This clonotype was observed many times. The chain combines TRBV6-1 with TRBJ2-2; D is unresolved. This CDR3 is 13 amino acids long. The germline V gene encodes CDR1 MNHNS and CDR2 SASEGT. Trimming took 5 bases from V and 3 from J, leaving 7 bases between them. The CDR3 DNA sequence: TGTGCCAGCAGTCCACCCTACACCGGGGAGCTGTTTTTT. Its translation is CASSPPYTGELFF.

The sample holds many counts of this clonotype. The DNA for the CDR3 is TGTGCCAGCAGCGTCAGAGGGCCTCGATCAGATACGCAGTATTTT. This translates into CASSVRGPRSDTQYF. The chain employs TRBV9 and TRBJ2-3, with D possibly matching TRBD2 (5 bases). This CDR3 is 15 amino acids long. Looked up from germline, CDR1 is SGDLS and CDR2 is YYNGEE. V was clipped by 2 bases and J by 4 bases, with 14 bases between them.

This clonotype has ten or more counts. The CDR3 reads CASSETGQAYSGTDTQYF. CDR3 nucleotide sequence: TGTGCCAGCAGTGAAACTGGACAGGCCTATAGTGGCACAGATACGCAGTATTTT. The rearrangement joins TRBV2 to TRBJ2-3, with 7 bases fitting TRBD1. This CDR3 spans 18 amino acids. The J segment lost 1 base and the V segment lost 2 bases, leaving 12 bases of the junction unmatched. Germline V gene data show CDR1 as SNHLY and CDR2 as FYNNEI.

This clonotype has more than one count but fewer than ten. This rearrangement joins TRBV7-9 to TRBJ2-1, with 13 bases fitting TRBD2. From germline, CDR1 is SEHNR and CDR2 FQNEAQ (reference sequence). With V trimmed by 1 base and J by 7 bases, 7 bases remained unmatched. This CDR3 spans 17 amino acids. The CDR3 reads CASSLELAGGRLNEQFF. The CDR3 DNA follows: TGTGCCAGCAGCTTAGAACTAGCGGGGGGGAGGCTGAATGAGCAGTTCTTC.

This clonotype was detected only a few times. This chain connects TRBV12-3 or TRBV12-4 to TRBJ1-5; D gene uncertain. The CDR3 consists of 16 residues. The germline V and J ends were trimmed by 3 bases and 3 bases, with 15 bases remaining between them. CDR3 residues: CASSFGPEAPNQPQHF. In DNA form, the CDR3 reads TGTGCCAGCAGTTTTGGACCGGAGGCGCCCAATCAGCCCCAGCATTTT.

This clonotype was observed many times. CDR3 loop: CSVSQASNEKLFF. The CDR3 region has the DNA TGCAGCGTGAGCCAGGCGAGTAATGAAAAACTGTTTTTT. The chain is built from TRBV29-1 and TRBJ1-4; D is unclear. Deletions cut 6 bases from V and 4 bases from J, with 12 bases between. The CDR3 sequence is 13 residues long. Per germline, CDR1 SQVTM and CDR2 ANQGSEA.

Points on this clonotype: A single base separates this from a much larger clone, so it may be a read error. V usage is TRBV12-3 or TRBV12-4 and J usage is TRBJ1-1; D is undetermined. There are 11 residues in the CDR3. DNA of the CDR3: TGTGCCATCAGTTTAGCGGTTGAAGCTTTCTTT. Translation gives CAISLAVEAFF.

V usage is TRBV4-3 and J usage is TRBJ1-5; D might be TRBD1 (6 bases). Germline V lookup: CDR1 LGHNA, CDR2 YSLEER. Trimming took 3 bases from V and 5 from J, leaving 14 bases between them. The CDR3 is 15 amino acids. The CDR3 loop is CASSHVHREDQPQHF. CDR3 DNA: TGCGCCAGCAGCCACGTGCACAGGGAAGATCAGCCCCAGCATTTT.

This clonotype was seen repeatedly, ten times or more. The chain has TRBV20-1 and TRBJ2-3; D is unclear. Germline CDR1 is DFQATT and CDR2 is SNEGSKA (reference sequence). The CDR3 extends over 12 amino acids. Trimming left V 6 bases short and J 9 bases short, with 16 bases between. The CDR3 sequence is CSAPGPRLTQYF. CDR3 DNA sequence: TGCAGTGCCCCCGGGCCACGGTTGACGCAGTATTTT.

At least ten counts were recorded for this clonotype. The chain combines TRBV12-3 or TRBV12-4 with TRBJ2-5; D gene uncertain. Trimming took off 6 bases at V and 5 bases at J, with 13 bases between the two ends. The CDR3 runs 13 residues. Here the CDR3 reads CASSWIVGETQYF. DNA for the CDR3: TGTGCCAGCAGCTGGATCGTCGGGGAGACCCAGTACTTC.

In this sample, this clonotype turned up many times. This chain connects TRBV10-3 to TRBJ2-1; 12 nucleotides align to TRBD2. The ends lost 0 bases at V and 9 bases at J; junction bases unmatched: 9. Per germline, CDR1 ENHRY and CDR2 SYGVKD. The CDR3 extends over 17 amino acids. In DNA form, the CDR3 reads TGTGCCATCAGTGAGTCACCCGGGACTAGCGGGCGCGGTGAGCAGTTCTTC. Translating gives CAISESPGTSGRGEQFF.

A remark on this clonotype: A read error may explain this, as a much larger clone is one base away. The chain links TRBV5-1 to TRBJ2-1; 8 positions agree with TRBD2. Germline assignment: CDR1 SGHRS and CDR2 YFSETQ. This CDR3 is built from 16 residues. The CDR3 loop reads CASEPPGGGRNKEQFF. The CDR3 DNA reads as TGCGCCAGCGAACCTCCCGGCGGGGGGAGAAACAAAGAGCAGTTCTTC.

This clonotype was observed at least ten times. The chain uses TRBV20-1 and TRBJ2-6; D ambiguous. Trimming cost V 6 bases and J 4 bases, with 13 bases left between them. The germline V gene has CDR1 DFQATT and CDR2 SNEGSKA (reference sequence). The CDR3 contains 14 residues. The DNA for the CDR3 is TGCAGTGCCACAGAGAGCGCCGGGGCCAACGTCCTGACTTTC. Amino acid sequence: CSATESAGANVLTF.

This clonotype has ten or more counts. This chain joins TRBV2 and TRBJ1-1, with 7 nucleotides matching TRBD1. V shed 6 bases and J 4 bases; nucleotides not matched to a gene: 5. Germline lookup yields CDR1 SNHLY and CDR2 FYNNEI. The CDR3 spans 13 residues. CDR3 protein: CASRNSGGTEAFF. CDR3 DNA: TGTGCCAGCAGGAACTCAGGGGGCACTGAAGCTTTCTTT.